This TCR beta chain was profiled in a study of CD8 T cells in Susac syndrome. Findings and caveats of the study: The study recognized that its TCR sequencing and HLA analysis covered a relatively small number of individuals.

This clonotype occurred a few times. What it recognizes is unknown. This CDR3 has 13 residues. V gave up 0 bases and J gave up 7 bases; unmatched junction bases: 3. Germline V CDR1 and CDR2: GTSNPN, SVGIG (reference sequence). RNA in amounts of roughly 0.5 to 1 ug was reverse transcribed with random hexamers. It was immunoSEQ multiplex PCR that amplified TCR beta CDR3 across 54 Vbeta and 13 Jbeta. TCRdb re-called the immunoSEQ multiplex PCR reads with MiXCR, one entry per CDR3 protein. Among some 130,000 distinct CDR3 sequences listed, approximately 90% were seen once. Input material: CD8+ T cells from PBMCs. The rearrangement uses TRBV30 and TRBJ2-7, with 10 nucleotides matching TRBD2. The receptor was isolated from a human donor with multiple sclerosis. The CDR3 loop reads CAWSVAGGGEQYF. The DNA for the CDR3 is TGTGCCTGGAGTGTAGCGGGAGGGGGGGAGCAGTACTTC.